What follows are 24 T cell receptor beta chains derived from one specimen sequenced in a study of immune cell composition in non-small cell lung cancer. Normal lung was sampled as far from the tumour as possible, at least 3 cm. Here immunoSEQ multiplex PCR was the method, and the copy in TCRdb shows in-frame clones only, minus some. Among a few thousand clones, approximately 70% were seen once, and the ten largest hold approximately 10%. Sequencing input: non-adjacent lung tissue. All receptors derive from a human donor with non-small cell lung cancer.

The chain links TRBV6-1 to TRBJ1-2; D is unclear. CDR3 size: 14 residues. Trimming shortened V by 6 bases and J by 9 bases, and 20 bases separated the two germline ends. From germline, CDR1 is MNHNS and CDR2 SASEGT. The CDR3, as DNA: TGTGCCAGCAGCGAATCCCCCCGGGGTAGAAGCTACACCTTC. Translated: CASSESPRGRSYTF.

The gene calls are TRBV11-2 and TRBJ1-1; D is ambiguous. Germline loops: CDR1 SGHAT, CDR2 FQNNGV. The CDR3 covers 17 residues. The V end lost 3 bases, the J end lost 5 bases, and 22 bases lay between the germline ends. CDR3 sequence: CASSFAWPHPNHTEAFF. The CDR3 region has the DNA TGTGCCAGCAGCTTTGCCTGGCCACATCCCAACCATACTGAAGCTTTCTTT.

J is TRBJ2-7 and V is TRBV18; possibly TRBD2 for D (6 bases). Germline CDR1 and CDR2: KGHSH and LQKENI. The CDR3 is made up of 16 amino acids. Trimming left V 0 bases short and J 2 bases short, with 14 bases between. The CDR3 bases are TGTGCCAGCTCACCACCGCGGGGTACTGGAACCTACGAGCAGTACTTC. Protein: CASSPPRGTGTYEQYF.

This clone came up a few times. The CDR3 coding sequence is TGTGCCAGCTCACCAACAGGGGCGGGAACTAATGGCTACACCTTC. This encodes CASSPTGAGTNGYTF. This chain connects TRBV18 to TRBJ1-2; TRBD1 agrees at 7 bases. Germline trimming cut 2 bases from V and 6 bases from J; bases unmatched to any gene: 9. CDR3 length: 15 residues. Per germline, CDR1 KGHSH and CDR2 LQKENI.

The CDR3 spells CASSLMPGANSPLHF. The CDR3 DNA reads TGTGCCAGCAGCCTTATGCCAGGGGCTAATTCACCCCTCCACTTT. V and J are TRBV7-8 and TRBJ1-6, with D possibly matching TRBD1 (6 bases). The V and J ends lost 5 bases and 6 bases respectively, with 14 bases between them. Germline CDR1 reads SGHVS; CDR2 reads FQNEAQ. The CDR3 extends over 15 amino acids.

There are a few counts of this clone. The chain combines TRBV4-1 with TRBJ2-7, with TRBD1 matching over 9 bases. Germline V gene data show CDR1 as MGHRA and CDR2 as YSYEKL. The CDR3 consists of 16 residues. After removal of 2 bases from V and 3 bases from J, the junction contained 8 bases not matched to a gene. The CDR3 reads CASSQLTGGYYYEQYF. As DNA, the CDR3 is TGCGCCAGCAGCCAATTGACAGGGGGTTACTACTACGAGCAGTACTTC.

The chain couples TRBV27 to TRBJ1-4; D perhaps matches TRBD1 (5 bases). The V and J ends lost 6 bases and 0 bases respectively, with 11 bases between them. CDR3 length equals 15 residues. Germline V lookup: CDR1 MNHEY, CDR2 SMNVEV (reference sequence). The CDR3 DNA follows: TGTGCCAGCAGACCTCAGGGATCAACTAATGAAAAACTGTTTTTT. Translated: CASRPQGSTNEKLFF.

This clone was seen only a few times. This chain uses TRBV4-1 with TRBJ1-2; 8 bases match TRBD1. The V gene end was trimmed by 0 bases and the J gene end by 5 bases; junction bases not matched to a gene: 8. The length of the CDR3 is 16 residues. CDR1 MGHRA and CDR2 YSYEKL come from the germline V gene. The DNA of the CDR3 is TGCGCCAGCAGCCAAGATAGGCTACAGGGGGTTTATGGCTACACCTTC. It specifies CASSQDRLQGVYGYTF.

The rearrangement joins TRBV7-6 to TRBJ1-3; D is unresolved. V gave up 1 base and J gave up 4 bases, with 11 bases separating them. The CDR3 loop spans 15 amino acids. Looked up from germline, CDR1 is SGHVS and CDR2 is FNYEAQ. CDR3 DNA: TGTGCCAGCAGCTTAGAGTCCGGTCCGGGAAACACCATATATTTT. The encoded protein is CASSLESGPGNTIYF.

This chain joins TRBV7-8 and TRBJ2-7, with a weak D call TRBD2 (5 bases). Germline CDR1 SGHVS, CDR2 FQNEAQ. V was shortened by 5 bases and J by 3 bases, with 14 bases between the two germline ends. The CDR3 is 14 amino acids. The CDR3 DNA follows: TGTGCCAGCAGCCTAATGCCTGAGGGCTACGAGCAGTACTTC. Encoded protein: CASSLMPEGYEQYF.

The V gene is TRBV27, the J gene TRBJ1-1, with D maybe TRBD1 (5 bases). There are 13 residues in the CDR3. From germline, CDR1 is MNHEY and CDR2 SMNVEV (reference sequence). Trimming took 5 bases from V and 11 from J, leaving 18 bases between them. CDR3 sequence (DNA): TGTGCCAGCAGTCCCTCCACCAGGGTATTGGCTTTCTTT. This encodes CASSPSTRVLAFF.

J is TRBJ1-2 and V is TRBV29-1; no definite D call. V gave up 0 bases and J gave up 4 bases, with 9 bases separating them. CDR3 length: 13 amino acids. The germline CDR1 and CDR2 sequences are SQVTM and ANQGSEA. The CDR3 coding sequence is TGCAGCGTTGAAGATGAGCGGGGCTATGGCTACACCTTC. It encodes CSVEDERGYGYTF. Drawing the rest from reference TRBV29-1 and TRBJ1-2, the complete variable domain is SAVISQKPSRDICQRGTSLTIQCQVDSQVTMMFWYRQQPGQSLTLIATANQGSEATYESGFVIDKFPISRPNLTFSTLTVSNMSPEDSSIYLCSVEDERGYGYTFGSGTRLTVV.

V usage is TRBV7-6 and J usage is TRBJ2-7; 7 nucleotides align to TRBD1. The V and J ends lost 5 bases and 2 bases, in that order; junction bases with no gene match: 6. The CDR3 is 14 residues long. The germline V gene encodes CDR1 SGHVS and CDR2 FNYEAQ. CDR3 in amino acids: CASSPPGQAYEQYF. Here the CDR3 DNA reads TGTGCCAGCAGCCCACCCGGACAGGCCTACGAGCAGTACTTC.

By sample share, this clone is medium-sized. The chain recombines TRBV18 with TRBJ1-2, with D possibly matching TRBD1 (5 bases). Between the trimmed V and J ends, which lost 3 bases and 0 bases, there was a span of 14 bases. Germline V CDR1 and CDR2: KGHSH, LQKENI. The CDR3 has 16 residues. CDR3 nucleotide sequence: TGTGCCAGCTCACCTCCGGGGACTTGGGCTAACTATGGCTACACCTTC. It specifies CASSPPGTWANYGYTF.

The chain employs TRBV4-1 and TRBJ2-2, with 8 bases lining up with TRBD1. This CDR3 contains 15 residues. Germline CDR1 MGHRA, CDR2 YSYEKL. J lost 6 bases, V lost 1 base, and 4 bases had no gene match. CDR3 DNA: TGCGCCAGCAGCCAAGGACAGGGGTATCCCGGGGAGCTGTTTTTT. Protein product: CASSQGQGYPGELFF.

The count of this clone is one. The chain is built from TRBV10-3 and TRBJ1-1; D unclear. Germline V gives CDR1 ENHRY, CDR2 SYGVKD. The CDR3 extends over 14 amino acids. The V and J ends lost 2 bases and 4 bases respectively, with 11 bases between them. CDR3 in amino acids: CAISETGSGTEAFF. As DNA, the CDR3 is TGTGCCATCAGTGAGACGGGTAGCGGCACTGAAGCTTTCTTT.

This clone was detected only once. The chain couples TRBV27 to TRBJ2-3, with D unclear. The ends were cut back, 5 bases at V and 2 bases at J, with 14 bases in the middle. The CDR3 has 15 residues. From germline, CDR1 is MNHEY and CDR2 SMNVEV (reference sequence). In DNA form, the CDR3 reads TGTGCCAGCAGTACTCGCCTAGATCCCACAGATACGCAGTATTTT. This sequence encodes CASSTRLDPTDTQYF.

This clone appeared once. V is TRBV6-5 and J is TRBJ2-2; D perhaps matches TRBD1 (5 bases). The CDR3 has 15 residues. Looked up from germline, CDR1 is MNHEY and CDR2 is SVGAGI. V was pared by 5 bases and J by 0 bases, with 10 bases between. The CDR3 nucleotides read TGTGCCAGCAGTCCTTTGACAGCGAACACCGGGGAGCTGTTTTTT. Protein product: CASSPLTANTGELFF.

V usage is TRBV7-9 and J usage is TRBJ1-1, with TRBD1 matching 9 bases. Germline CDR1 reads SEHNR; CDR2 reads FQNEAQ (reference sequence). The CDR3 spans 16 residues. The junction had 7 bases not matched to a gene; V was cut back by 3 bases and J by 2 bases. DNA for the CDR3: TGTGCCAGCAGCTTCATTACAGGGGGCCGAAACACTGAAGCTTTCTTT. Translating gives CASSFITGGRNTEAFF.

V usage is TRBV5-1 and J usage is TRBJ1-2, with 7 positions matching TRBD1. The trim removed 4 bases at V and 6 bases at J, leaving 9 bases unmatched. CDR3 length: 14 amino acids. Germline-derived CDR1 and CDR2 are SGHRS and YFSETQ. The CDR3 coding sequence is TGCGCCAGCAGCCCGTATGGCAGGGGGAATGGCTACACCTTC. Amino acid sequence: CASSPYGRGNGYTF.

The chain's CDR3 is CASSLTGTPGNTIYF. In DNA form, the CDR3 reads TGTGCCAGCAGCTTAACAGGGACACCTGGAAACACCATATATTTT. The rearrangement uses TRBV7-9 and TRBJ1-3; tentatively, D is TRBD1 (6 bases). Germline CDR1 and CDR2: SEHNR and FQNEAQ (reference sequence). The length of the CDR3 is 15 residues. Trimming stripped 2 bases from V and 2 bases from J, with 10 bases between.

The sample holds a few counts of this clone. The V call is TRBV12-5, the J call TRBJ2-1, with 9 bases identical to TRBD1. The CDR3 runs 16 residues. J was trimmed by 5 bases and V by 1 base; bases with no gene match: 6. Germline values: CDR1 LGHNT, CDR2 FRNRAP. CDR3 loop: CASGLGTGTGNNEQFF. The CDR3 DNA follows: TGTGCTAGTGGTTTGGGCACCGGGACAGGGAACAATGAGCAGTTCTTC.

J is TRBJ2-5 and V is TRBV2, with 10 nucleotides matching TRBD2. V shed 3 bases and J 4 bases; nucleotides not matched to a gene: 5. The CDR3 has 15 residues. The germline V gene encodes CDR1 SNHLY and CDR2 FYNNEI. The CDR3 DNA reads TGTGCCAGCAGTGAGAAGCGGGGGGGCCGAGAGACCCAGTACTTC. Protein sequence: CASSEKRGGRETQYF.

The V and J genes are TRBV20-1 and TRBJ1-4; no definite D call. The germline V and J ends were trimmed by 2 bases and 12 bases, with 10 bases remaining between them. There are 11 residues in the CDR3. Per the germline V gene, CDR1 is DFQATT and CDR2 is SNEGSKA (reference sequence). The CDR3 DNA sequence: TGCAGTGCTAGACGGGTTGAGGAACTGTTTTTT. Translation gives CSARRVEELFF.